The sequence of this TCR beta chain was determined in a study of PD-1 blockade in classical Hodgkin lymphoma. Whole-study context: Nivolumab was administered to patients intravenously at 3 mg/kg every 2 weeks.

Findings and limits, study-wide: By C4D1 there was a significant rise in CD4+ TCR diversity but not in CD8+ TCR diversity. Factors driving the repertoire differences, possibly disease activity or prior therapy, remain undefined. Patients who began taking nivolumab under 1 year after ASCT were left out.

Produced via immunoSEQ multiplex PCR; TCRdb's table is partial and in-frame only. The sample lists about 28,000 clones, 70% to 80% occurring once. The CDR3 is 15 amino acids. Per the germline V gene, CDR1 is SGHVS and CDR2 is FNYEAQ. V gave up 7 bases and J gave up 0 bases; unmatched junction bases: 5. Note on this clone: The target antigen is unknown.

Documented time point: cycle 4 day 1 (C4D1), after more than 5 weeks of nivolumab. Patients all relapsed after autologous stem cell transplantation, and there was variation in brentuximab vedotin exposure. Researchers report purifying CD4+ T cells from thawed PBMCs by magnetic negative selection. Material: CD4+ T cells from blood, obtained before the fourth cycle of nivolumab. This TCR was sampled from a human donor with classical Hodgkin lymphoma. This chain uses TRBV7-6 with TRBJ2-1; TRBD2 matches at 8 bases. The CDR3 region is CASTPSGSSYNEQFF. CDR3 sequence (DNA): TGTGCCAGCACCCCCAGCGGGAGCTCCTACAATGAGCAGTTCTTC.